Shown below are 32 T cell receptor beta chains from a single sample sequenced in a study of technical replicates of blood from a handful of donors. Method: immunoSEQ multiplex PCR; TCRdb's copy keeps in-frame clones and lacks some. The sample has 99,000 or so clones; about 95% are singletons. Sequenced material: T cells isolated from PBMCs. These receptors were obtained from a human donor in good health.

There are a few counts of this clone. V usage is TRBV5-1 and J usage is TRBJ2-7; 7 bases agree with TRBD1. With V trimmed by 4 bases and J by 2 bases, 9 bases remained unmatched. This CDR3 spans 15 amino acids. Germline V gene data show CDR1 as SGHRS and CDR2 as YFSETQ. In DNA form, the CDR3 reads TGCGCCAGCAGCGTCACCGGGACAGCTCCCTACGAGCAGTACTTC. It translates to CASSVTGTAPYEQYF.

The gene calls are TRBV9 and TRBJ1-6; weak D call: TRBD1 (6 bases). V gave up 6 bases and J gave up 7 bases, with 14 bases separating them. CDR1 is SGDLS and CDR2 is YYNGEE in the germline V gene. This CDR3 comprises 14 residues. The chain's CDR3 is CASNRDNVNSPLHF. The CDR3, as DNA: TGTGCCAGCAACCGGGACAATGTGAATTCACCCCTCCACTTT. Together with reference TRBV9 and TRBJ1-6, the CDR3 gives the full variable domain: DSGVTQTPKHLITATGQRVTLRCSPRSGDLSVYWYQQSLDQGLQFLIQYYNGEERAKGNILERFSAQQFPDLHSELNLSSLELGDSALYFCASNRDNVNSPLHFGNGTRLTVT.

DNA for the CDR3: TGTGCCAGCAGTTACGGGCGACAGAGCAATCAGCCCCAGCATTTT. This encodes CASSYGRQSNQPQHF. The rearrangement links TRBV6-6 to TRBJ1-5; tentative D call: TRBD1 (5 bases). Germline loops: CDR1 MNHNY, CDR2 SVGAGI (reference sequence). The CDR3 is 15 residues long. V dropped 2 bases and J dropped 1 base, with 9 bases sitting between them.

The genes are TRBV11-2 and TRBJ2-5, with 10 bases matching TRBD2. V gave up 0 bases and J gave up 0 bases; unmatched junction bases: 7. This CDR3 spans 18 amino acids. CDR1 SGHAT and CDR2 FQNNGV come from the germline V gene. The CDR3 coding sequence is TGTGCCAGCAGCTTAGACCCCCAAGCGGGAGGGTACCAAGAGACCCAGTACTTC. Its protein is CASSLDPQAGGYQETQYF.

This clone was recorded once. The V call is TRBV7-6, the J call TRBJ2-1, with TRBD2 matching over 14 bases. The junction had 5 bases not matched to a gene; V was cut back by 3 bases and J by 10 bases. CDR3 length equals 15 residues. Germline values: CDR1 SGHVS, CDR2 FNYEAQ. CDR3 protein: CASSFRLAGGGEQFF. CDR3 DNA: TGTGCCAGCAGCTTTAGACTAGCGGGAGGGGGGGAGCAGTTCTTC.

The chain combines TRBV15 with TRBJ1-4, with D perhaps matching TRBD1 (6 bases). This CDR3 has 14 residues. Trimming removed 11 bases at V and 6 bases at J, with 19 bases between. The germline gives CDR1 LNHNV, CDR2 YYDKDF (reference sequence). The CDR3 spells CAAAQDSFDEKLFF. The CDR3 DNA reads TGTGCCGCCGCTCAGGACAGCTTTGATGAAAAACTGTTTTTT.

This clone has a single count. The V and J genes are TRBV19 and TRBJ1-5; no clear D gene. The V gene's germline CDR1 is LNHDA and CDR2 SQIVND (reference sequence). The germline V and J ends were trimmed by 2 bases and 2 bases, with 16 bases remaining between them. The CDR3 contains 17 residues. CDR3: CASSILPGAQGNQPQHF. In nucleotides, the CDR3 is TGTGCCAGTAGTATACTACCAGGTGCCCAGGGCAATCAGCCCCAGCATTTT.

The rearrangement joins TRBV19 to TRBJ2-7; a possible D gene is TRBD2 (5 bases). The ends were cut back, 1 base at V and 5 bases at J, with 15 bases in the middle. Germline-derived CDR1 and CDR2 are LNHDA and SQIVND (reference sequence). The CDR3 sequence is 15 residues long. CDR3 residues: CASSIADPGSDEQYF. The CDR3 coding sequence is TGTGCCAGTAGTATAGCCGACCCGGGATCCGACGAGCAGTACTTC.

CDR3 in amino acids: CASSDHEGRYNEQFF. CDR3 in DNA: TGCGCCAGCAGTGACCACGAGGGCCGCTACAATGAGCAGTTCTTC. J is TRBJ2-1 and V is TRBV10-1, with D perhaps TRBD2 (5 bases). The ends were cut back, 3 bases at V and 3 bases at J, with 12 bases in the middle. CDR3 length: 15 residues. Germline CDR1 and CDR2: WNHNN and SYGVQD (reference sequence).

The gene calls are TRBV5-1 and TRBJ2-6; no firm D call. The CDR3 runs to 19 residues. Germline V gene sequence: CDR1 SGHRS, CDR2 YFSETQ. V was pared by 0 bases and J by 0 bases, with 16 bases between. This CDR3 is CASSLGWSATSSGANVLTF. The CDR3 region has the DNA TGCGCCAGCAGCTTGGGTTGGTCAGCGACGTCCTCTGGGGCCAACGTCCTGACTTTC.

The sample holds one count of this clone. The V and J genes are TRBV28 and TRBJ2-1, with 7 bases aligning to TRBD1. Germline trimming cut 5 bases from V and 2 bases from J; bases unmatched to any gene: 12. The CDR3 spans 17 residues. Germline values: CDR1 MDHEN, CDR2 SYDVKM. CDR3 sequence reads: CASSPFPPGQTYNEQFF. The CDR3 bases are TGTGCCAGCAGTCCTTTCCCTCCGGGACAGACCTACAATGAGCAGTTCTTC. The variable domain in full, with the rest retrieved from reference TRBV28 and TRBJ2-1, is DVKVTQSSRYLVKRTGEKVFLECVQDMDHENMFWYRQDPGLGLRLIYFSYDVKMKEKGDIPEGYSVSREKKERFSLILESASTNQTSMYLCASSPFPPGQTYNEQFFGPGTRLTVL.

The chain couples TRBV19 to TRBJ1-3; 8 bases are shared with TRBD1. The V and J ends lost 5 bases and 0 bases, in that order; junction bases with no gene match: 6. Per the germline V gene, CDR1 is LNHDA and CDR2 is SQIVND (reference sequence). The CDR3 covers 16 residues. CDR3 region: CASSVAGGPSGNTIYF. In DNA, the CDR3 is TGTGCCAGTAGTGTTGCAGGGGGCCCCTCTGGAAACACCATATATTTT.

This chain links TRBV16 with TRBJ2-7; D ambiguous. CDR3 length equals 12 residues. The germline V gene has CDR1 KGHSY and CDR2 FQNENV. V lost 3 bases to trimming and J lost 4 bases, with 7 bases between them. CDR3 DNA: TGTGCCAGCAGCCATGATGAGTACGAGCAGTACTTC. The encoded protein is CASSHDEYEQYF.

The genes are TRBV28 and TRBJ2-3; 7 bases align to TRBD2. J gave up 10 bases and V 10 bases, and 11 bases lay outside the gene matches. The V gene's germline CDR1 is MDHEN and CDR2 SYDVKM. CDR3 length: 12 amino acids. This chain's CDR3 is CATGSGGRAQYF. For the CDR3, the DNA is TGTGCCACCGGAAGTGGGGGGAGGGCGCAGTATTTT.

The chain carries TRBV9 and TRBJ2-7, with TRBD2 identical over 11 bases. The J segment lost 3 bases and the V segment lost 4 bases, leaving 3 bases of the junction unmatched. This CDR3 is built from 14 residues. Germline-derived CDR1 and CDR2 are SGDLS and YYNGEE. CDR3 sequence reads: CASSILAGDYEQYF. CDR3 DNA: TGTGCCAGCAGCATACTAGCGGGGGACTACGAGCAGTACTTC.

J is TRBJ2-1 and V is TRBV5-1, with D possibly being TRBD1 (6 bases). Per the germline V gene, CDR1 is SGHRS and CDR2 is YFSETQ. V was pared by 6 bases and J by 7 bases, with 20 bases between. This CDR3 spans 15 amino acids. CDR3 DNA sequence: TGCGCCAGCACCGAGTCCGGGCAGGGGCGGAATGAGCAGTTCTTC. Its protein product is CASTESGQGRNEQFF.

In its sample, this clone was seen once. The chain's CDR3 is CASSYSAQPQHF. In DNA, the CDR3 is TGTGCCAGCAGTTACTCGGCCCAGCCCCAGCATTTT. V gene TRBV6-6 combines with J gene TRBJ1-5; D gene uncertain. The CDR3 has 12 residues. Germline lookup yields CDR1 MNHNY and CDR2 SVGAGI (reference sequence). The V end lost 0 bases, the J end lost 7 bases, and 4 bases lay between the germline ends.

This rearrangement joins TRBV29-1 to TRBJ1-2; D might be TRBD1 (5 bases). Per the germline V gene, CDR1 is SQVTM and CDR2 is ANQGSEA. The CDR3 spans 14 residues. V was shortened by 3 bases and J by 0 bases, with 11 bases between the two germline ends. The CDR3 region is CSVDGGGANYGYTF. The CDR3 DNA sequence: TGCAGCGTTGACGGGGGGGGAGCTAACTATGGCTACACCTTC.

The rearrangement uses TRBV13 and TRBJ2-3; tentative D call: TRBD2 (5 bases). Germline assignment: CDR1 PRHDT and CDR2 FYEKMQ (reference sequence). This CDR3 is built from 14 residues. Trimming cost V 10 bases and J 0 bases, with 14 bases left between them. The chain's CDR3 is CATLAGFSTDTQYF. CDR3 DNA: TGTGCCACCTTGGCGGGTTTCAGCACAGATACGCAGTATTTT.

The chain has TRBV7-9 and TRBJ2-2; 7 positions match TRBD1. Germline trimming cut 3 bases from V and 0 bases from J; bases unmatched to any gene: 10. Germline V lookup: CDR1 SEHNR, CDR2 FQNEAQ (reference sequence). CDR3 length: 18 residues. The CDR3 is CASSFEGAVIANTGELFF. For the CDR3, the DNA is TGTGCCAGCAGCTTTGAGGGGGCTGTAATCGCGAACACCGGGGAGCTGTTTTTT.

The genes are TRBV6-6 and TRBJ2-3; 9 bases are a match to TRBD2. V lost 4 bases, J lost 5 bases, and 4 bases stayed unmatched. This CDR3 region has 14 residues. The V gene's germline CDR1 is MNHNY and CDR2 SVGAGI (reference sequence). The CDR3 coding sequence is TGTGCCAGCAGTTTAGCGGGAGCGATAGATACGCAGTATTTT. Amino acids: CASSLAGAIDTQYF.

This sequence joins TRBV28 and TRBJ2-7; TRBD1 might be the D (6 bases). Germline V gives CDR1 MDHEN, CDR2 SYDVKM. Between the trimmed V and J ends, which lost 6 bases and 2 bases, there was a span of 14 bases. The CDR3 is 14 residues long. The CDR3 DNA reads as TGTGCCAGCAGAACAGGGATGAAGGCCTACGAGCAGTACTTC. Protein product: CASRTGMKAYEQYF.

This chain connects TRBV6-5 to TRBJ2-7, with 9 bases identical to TRBD1. Germline V lookup: CDR1 MNHEY, CDR2 SVGAGI. J gave up 9 bases and V 10 bases, and 13 bases lay outside the gene matches. This CDR3 is 13 amino acids long. The chain's CDR3 is CATGGDREVVQYF. DNA for the CDR3: TGTGCCACCGGCGGGGACAGGGAGGTTGTGCAGTACTTC.

The CDR3 DNA reads as TGTGCCAGCAGACCACAGGGGGCTTGGGGAAACACCATATATTTT. Encoded protein: CASRPQGAWGNTIYF. The chain combines TRBV7-8 with TRBJ1-3; 9 nucleotides match TRBD1. V shed 6 bases and J 4 bases; nucleotides not matched to a gene: 7. Germline lookup yields CDR1 SGHVS and CDR2 FQNEAQ. The CDR3 covers 15 residues.

The chain has TRBV13 and TRBJ2-7; D possibly corresponds to TRBD1 (5 bases). The CDR3 totals 15 residues. The ends were cut back, 4 bases at V and 5 bases at J, with 18 bases in the middle. Per the germline V gene, CDR1 is PRHDT and CDR2 is FYEKMQ (reference sequence). This chain's CDR3 is CASSSLQKGFNEQYF. The CDR3 DNA sequence: TGTGCCAGCAGCTCACTACAGAAGGGGTTTAACGAGCAGTACTTC. Combining the CDR3 with reference TRBV13 and TRBJ2-7 gives the whole variable domain AAGVIQSPRHLIKEKRETATLKCYPIPRHDTVYWYQQGPGQDPQFLISFYEKMQSDKGSIPDRFSAQQFSDYHSELNMSSLELGDSALYFCASSSLQKGFNEQYFGPGTRLTVT.

This chain uses TRBV30 with TRBJ1-6; TRBD1 agrees at 9 bases. Germline CDR1 reads GTSNPN; CDR2 reads SVGIG (reference sequence). The CDR3 contains 19 residues. The ends lost 2 bases at V and 3 bases at J; junction bases unmatched: 14. CDR3 coding DNA: TGTGCCTGGAGTTCTACAGGGGGCTCCGCGTATCTCTATAATTCACCCCTCCACTTT. Protein product: CAWSSTGGSAYLYNSPLHF.

This chain uses TRBV28 with TRBJ2-2; D is unclear. Trimming removed 7 bases at V and 4 bases at J, with 10 bases between. The CDR3 is 13 residues long. Germline CDR1 reads MDHEN; CDR2 reads SYDVKM. The CDR3 DNA reads TGTGCCAGCAACGAGGTTATCACCGGGGAGCTGTTTTTT. It translates to CASNEVITGELFF.

The chain recombines TRBV6-6 with TRBJ2-5; 7 bases agree with TRBD1. The J call is in doubt because the DNA end fits TRBJ2-7 better. Germline values: CDR1 MNHNY, CDR2 SVGAGI (reference sequence). The CDR3 is 15 residues long. The CDR3 loop reads CASSSDRVKVYEQYF. CDR3 nucleotide sequence: TGTGCCAGCAGCTCCGACAGGGTTAAAGTCTACGAGCAGTACTTC.

The chain has TRBV7-9 and TRBJ1-1; D gene ambiguous. The CDR3 loop spans 11 amino acids. Germline V gene lookup returns CDR1 SEHNR and CDR2 FQNEAQ (reference sequence). Trimming stripped 4 bases from V and 4 bases from J, with 4 bases between. For the CDR3, the DNA is TGTGCCAGCAGCTCCTCCACTGAAGCTTTCTTT. Translated, it gives CASSSSTEAFF.

On this clone itself: At the DNA level, this CDR3 is encoded by other sequences in the same sample as well. The rearrangement joins TRBV6-1 to TRBJ2-3; the D is unclear. Deletions cut 8 bases from V and 2 bases from J, with 17 bases between. The germline V gene encodes CDR1 MNHNS and CDR2 SASEGT. The CDR3 is 15 amino acids. The CDR3 nucleotides are TGTGCCAGCCCGGCCGGGTCTTCTTACACAGATACGCAGTATTTT. Protein: CASPAGSSYTDTQYF.

The chain recombines TRBV14 with TRBJ1-1; 7 positions match TRBD1. CDR1 is SGHDN, CDR2 FVKESK, per germline. The CDR3 loop spans 16 amino acids. V lost 2 bases, J lost 9 bases, and 15 bases stayed unmatched. CDR3 sequence: CASSQLFLRDREKAFF. DNA of the CDR3: TGTGCCAGCAGCCAACTTTTCCTCCGAGACAGGGAAAAAGCTTTCTTT.

V and J are TRBV11-1 and TRBJ2-3, with D maybe TRBD2 (5 bases). The CDR3 totals 15 residues. Germline CDR1 SGHAT, CDR2 FQDESV (reference sequence). V was trimmed by 4 bases and J by 4 bases, leaving 15 bases between them. The CDR3 DNA sequence: TGTGCCAGCAGCTCTGCCGTGCTAGCAGCAGATACGCAGTATTTT. Amino acid sequence: CASSSAVLAADTQYF.